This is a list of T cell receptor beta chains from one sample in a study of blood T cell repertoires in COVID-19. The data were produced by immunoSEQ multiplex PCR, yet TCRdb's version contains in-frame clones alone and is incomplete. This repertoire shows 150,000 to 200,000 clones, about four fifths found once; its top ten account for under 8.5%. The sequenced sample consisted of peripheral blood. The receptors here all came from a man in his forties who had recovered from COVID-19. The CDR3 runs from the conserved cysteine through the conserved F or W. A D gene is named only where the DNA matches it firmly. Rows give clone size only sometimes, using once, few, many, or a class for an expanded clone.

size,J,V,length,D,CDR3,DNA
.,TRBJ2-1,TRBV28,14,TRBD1,CASSGDRGGNEQFF,TGTGCCAGCAGTGGGGACAGGGGGGGCAATGAGCAGTTCTTC
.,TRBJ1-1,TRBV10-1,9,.,CARQVLAFF,TGCGCCCGACAGGTCCTCGCTTTCTTT
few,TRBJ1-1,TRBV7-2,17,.,CASSLGGGLGRDTEAFF,TGTGCCAGCAGCTTAGGGGGGGGCCTTGGTCGGGACACTGAAGCTTTCTTT
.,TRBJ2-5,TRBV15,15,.,CATSRTSGLMETQYF,TGTGCCACCAGCAGAACCTCCGGACTGATGGAGACCCAGTACTTC
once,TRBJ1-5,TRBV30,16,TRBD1,CAWSVMWDRRNQPQHF,TGTGCCTGGAGTGTGATGTGGGACAGGAGGAATCAGCCCCAGCATTTT
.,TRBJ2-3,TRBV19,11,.,CASGGADTQYF,TGTGCCAGTGGCGGGGCAGATACGCAGTATTTT
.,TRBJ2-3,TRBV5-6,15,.,CASNLEGASTDTQYF,TGTGCCAGCAACTTGGAGGGGGCTAGCACAGATACGCAGTATTTT
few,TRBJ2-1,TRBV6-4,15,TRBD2,CASRESGGGHNEQFF,TGTGCCAGCAGGGAAAGCGGGGGTGGACACAATGAGCAGTTCTTC
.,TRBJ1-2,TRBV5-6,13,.,CASSPGTLDGYTF,TGTGCCAGCAGCCCCGGGACATTGGATGGCTACACCTTC
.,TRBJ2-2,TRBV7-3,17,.,CASSLNRGAPHTGELFF,TGTGCCAGCAGCTTAAATCGGGGGGCCCCACACACCGGGGAGCTGTTTTTT
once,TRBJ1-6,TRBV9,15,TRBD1,CASSVAGQLNSPLHF,TGTGCCAGCAGCGTAGCGGGACAGCTTAATTCACCCCTCCACTTT